Shown below are 10 T cell receptor beta chains from a single sample sequenced in a study of cytomegalovirus exposure and HLA in healthy donors (dated by TCRdb to 2017 to 2019). The library relied on the immunoSEQ multiplex PCR assay. For the multiplex PCR, a mixture combining 60 forward primers for TCR Vbeta segments and 13 reverse primers for TCR Jbeta segments was used. TCRdb mirrors the immuneACCESS table, restricted to in-frame sequences. Some clones are absent from its copies; in checked studies, under half trace to an unresolved V gene, and the reason for the others is unknown. The sample records more than 110,000 clones, around 85% of which are singletons. The ten most abundant clones make up about 1.2% of the sample. Input material: PBMCs. The receptors were gathered from a female donor in good health and CMV-seronegative.

This clone was found once. The chain combines TRBV9 with TRBJ2-6, with a tentative D call TRBD2 (5 bases). The germline V gene encodes CDR1 SGDLS and CDR2 YYNGEE. The CDR3 covers 17 residues. V was pared by 4 bases and J by 2 bases, with 16 bases between. The CDR3, as DNA: TGTGCCAGCAGCCTCACTAGTAGGGTAGCTGGGGCCAACGTCCTGACTTTC. Its translation: CASSLTSRVAGANVLTF.

V gene TRBV5-6 combines with J gene TRBJ2-3; D perhaps matches TRBD2 (5 bases). The germline gives CDR1 SGHDT, CDR2 YYEEEE. The V gene lost 4 bases and the J gene lost 4 bases, with 7 bases spanning the gap. The CDR3 is made up of 12 amino acids. The CDR3 nucleotides read TGTGCCAGCAGCGGGGAGTCAGATACGCAGTATTTT. Translation: CASSGESDTQYF.

The chain carries TRBV5-1 and TRBJ1-3; 8 positions match TRBD1. The trim removed 3 bases at V and 4 bases at J, leaving 3 bases unmatched. The CDR3 is 14 residues long. From germline, CDR1 is SGHRS and CDR2 YFSETQ. The CDR3 nucleotides read TGCGCCAGCAGCTGGTCAGGGGGCGGAAACACCATATATTTT. Translated: CASSWSGGGNTIYF.

V usage is TRBV29-1 and J usage is TRBJ2-1; D remains ambiguous. V dropped 6 bases and J dropped 7 bases, with 4 bases sitting between them. This CDR3 has 9 amino acids. Germline loops: CDR1 SQVTM, CDR2 ANQGSEA. CDR3 amino acids: CSVENEQFF. CDR3 coding DNA: TGCAGCGTAGAGAATGAGCAGTTCTTC.

The chain joins TRBV6-5 to TRBJ2-6; D unresolved. V lost 6 bases, J lost 0 bases, and 6 bases lay in between. The CDR3 runs to 14 residues. Germline V gives CDR1 MNHEY, CDR2 SVGAGI. The CDR3 reads CASSVSSGANVLTF. The CDR3 coding sequence is TGTGCCAGCAGCGTTAGCTCTGGGGCCAACGTCCTGACTTTC.

The chain recombines TRBV5-5 with TRBJ2-7; 7 bases are shared with TRBD1. Per germline, CDR1 SGHKS and CDR2 YYEKEE (reference sequence). This CDR3 spans 17 amino acids. V trimming: 0 bases; J trimming: 5 bases; junction bases outside the gene matches: 14. The CDR3 DNA sequence: TGTGCCAGCAGCTTGGGCCAAACCGGGACAGATATCCACGAGCAGTACTTC. Amino acids: CASSLGQTGTDIHEQYF.

A single count supports this clone. In nucleotides, the CDR3 is TGCGCCAGCTGGGACAGGGCGAACACCGGGGAGCTGTTTTTT. Protein product: CASWDRANTGELFF. The V and J genes are TRBV10-2 and TRBJ2-2, with 9 bases identical to TRBD1. Germline V gives CDR1 WSHSY, CDR2 SAAADI. V was pared by 8 bases and J by 0 bases, with 1 base of the junction left unmatched. This CDR3 is built from 14 residues.

About this clone itself: This CDR3 is also generated by other DNA sequences in the sample. V and J are TRBV6-5 and TRBJ1-1; D is ambiguous. V was pared by 6 bases and J by 4 bases, with 9 bases between. The CDR3 contains 12 residues. Germline CDR1 reads MNHEY; CDR2 reads SVGAGI. The CDR3 here is CASRRGGTEAFF. CDR3 nucleotide sequence: TGTGCCAGCAGGCGCGGAGGCACTGAAGCTTTCTTT.

This clone showed up just once. The V gene is TRBV6-6, the J gene TRBJ2-7; D is undetermined. Germline CDR1 is MNHNY and CDR2 is SVGAGI (reference sequence). There are 13 residues in the CDR3. V was pared by 4 bases and J by 2 bases, with 9 bases between. This CDR3 reads CASSSTETYEQYF. The CDR3, as DNA: TGTGCCAGCAGTTCTACAGAGACCTACGAGCAGTACTTC.

The CDR3: CASREPTRGSGRTYNEQFF. CDR3 bases: TGTGCCAGCAGGGAACCGACCCGTGGGAGCGGGAGGACCTACAATGAGCAGTTCTTC. The V call is TRBV6-4, the J call TRBJ2-1; 9 bases agree with TRBD2. Germline CDR1 is MRHNA and CDR2 is SNTAGT. V lost 6 bases and J lost 2; bases outside the gene matches: 17. The CDR3 is 19 residues long.